One sample yielded the 22 T cell receptor beta chains listed below, sequenced in a study of T-cell reconstitution after alpha-beta-depleted transplantation in children. Construction of the TCRbeta library involved unique molecular identifiers. TCRdb ran MiXCR on the PCR reads and lists one entry per CDR3 protein. The repertoire has about 17,000 distinct CDR3 sequences, over 5% of them found once; the top ten carry 6.9%. Sequences were derived from PBMCs, sampled before TCRalphabeta/CD19-depleted stem cell transplant. Receptors were obtained from a boy aged 10-17 years with acute lymphoblastic leukemia, due to receive a stem cell transplant.

This clonotype came up many times. The CDR3 bases are TGTGCCGCCAAAGGGAGCACAGGGGCGAAGGAAGCTTTCTTT. It specifies CAAKGSTGAKEAFF. This chain links TRBV21-1 with TRBJ1-1; the D segment call TRBD1 is taken from the table without a DNA check. TRBV21-1 is classified as a pseudogene. This CDR3 is built from 14 residues.

This clonotype was counted between two and nine times. The chain combines TRBV5-1 with TRBJ2-1; D unclear. Germline V gives CDR1 SGHRS, CDR2 YFSETQ. The CDR3 is 13 amino acids. V was trimmed by 4 bases and J by 5 bases, leaving 10 bases between them. The CDR3, as DNA: TGCGCCAGCAGCCTCTTAGTAGACAATGAGCAGTTCTTC. It translates to CASSLLVDNEQFF.

This clonotype was counted at least ten times. The rearrangement uses TRBV18 and TRBJ1-5; D not certain. V lost 2 bases, J lost 6 bases, and 11 bases lay in between. The CDR3 loop spans 14 amino acids. CDR1 is KGHSH, CDR2 LQKENI, per germline. The DNA of the CDR3 is TGTGCCAGCTCACCAGGAAGGGCTAGTCAGCCCCAGCATTTT. This sequence encodes CASSPGRASQPQHF.

This clonotype was seen many times. This chain connects TRBV28 to TRBJ1-3; D is undetermined. V was pared by 8 bases and J by 4 bases, with 12 bases between. The CDR3 length is 13 residues. Germline V gene lookup returns CDR1 MDHEN and CDR2 SYDVKM. For the CDR3, the DNA is TGTGCCAGCCGCCCCGGCGTCGGAAACACCATATATTTT. Protein: CASRPGVGNTIYF.

The J gene is TRBJ2-7, the V gene TRBV6-4; D is unresolved. Germline V gene sequence: CDR1 MRHNA, CDR2 SNTAGT. The CDR3 totals 15 residues. V lost 8 bases to trimming and J lost 0 bases, with 17 bases between them. The CDR3 DNA is TGTGCCAGCGTCCGCAATGGAGTGAGCTCCTACGAGCAGTACTTC. Its translation: CASVRNGVSSYEQYF.

This clonotype came up many times. The chain recombines TRBV7-8 with TRBJ2-2; D is possibly TRBD1 (5 bases). Germline loops: CDR1 SGHVS, CDR2 FQNEAQ. V dropped 4 bases and J dropped 2 bases, with 14 bases sitting between them. CDR3 size: 16 residues. In DNA, the CDR3 is TGTGCCAGCAGCTACCAGACAGAAATAAACACCGGGGAGCTGTTTTTT. It codes for CASSYQTEINTGELFF. Full variable domain (remainder filled in from reference TRBV7-8 and TRBJ2-2): GAGVSQSPRYKVAKRGQDVALRCDPISGHVSLFWYQQALGQGPEFLTYFQNEAQLDKSGLPSDRFFAERPEGSVSTLKIQRTQQEDSAVYLCASSYQTEINTGELFFGEGSRLTVL.

In this sample, this clonotype turned up many times. The gene calls are TRBV4-3 and TRBJ2-3; 7 bases align to TRBD2. Trimming at V came to 0 bases and at J to 4 bases, leaving 1 base not matched to a gene. CDR1 is LGHNA, CDR2 YSLEER, per germline. This CDR3 region has 14 residues. This chain's CDR3 is CASSQDGLADTQYF. In DNA form, the CDR3 reads TGCGCCAGCAGCCAAGACGGACTAGCAGATACGCAGTATTTT.

Many counts were recorded for this clonotype. This chain uses TRBV9 with TRBJ2-1; either TRBD1 or TRBD2 may fit D (7 bases each). Germline CDR1 reads SGDLS; CDR2 reads YYNGEE. This CDR3 contains 14 residues. Trimming cost V 3 bases and J 6 bases, with 13 bases left between them. As DNA, the CDR3 is TGTGCCAGCAGCGCCCAGGGGGGGCGCAATGAGCAGTTCTTC. Residues: CASSAQGGRNEQFF.

This clonotype was observed many times. The CDR3 loop reads CASSPGQGGTEAFF. The DNA for the CDR3 is TGCGCCAGCAGCCCGGGACAGGGAGGCACTGAAGCTTTCTTT. This chain connects TRBV5-1 to TRBJ1-1, with 9 positions matching TRBD1. J was trimmed by 4 bases and V by 4 bases; bases with no gene match: 5. CDR3 length: 14 amino acids. Germline V gene data show CDR1 as SGHRS and CDR2 as YFSETQ.

Ten or more counts support this clonotype. This chain links TRBV12-3 or TRBV12-4 with TRBJ2-2; D may be TRBD2 (5 bases). With 5 bases removed from V and 2 bases from J, the gap between germline ends came to 15 bases. This CDR3 is built from 16 residues. DNA of the CDR3: TGTGCCAGCAGTCTCCGGAGGCGGTTAAACACCGGGGAGCTGTTTTTT. This translates into CASSLRRRLNTGELFF.

In this sample, this clonotype turned up many times. This chain connects TRBV6-1 to TRBJ2-3; 7 bases fit TRBD1. V shed 5 bases and J 0 bases; nucleotides not matched to a gene: 5. Germline CDR1 is MNHNS and CDR2 is SASEGT. This CDR3 is built from 15 residues. CDR3 bases: TGTGCCAGCAGTCCCTGGGACAGCAGCACAGATACGCAGTATTTT. Translating it yields CASSPWDSSTDTQYF.

This clonotype is labeled as medium-sized. V usage is TRBV12-3 or TRBV12-4 and J usage is TRBJ1-5; a weak D match, TRBD1 (6 bases). V dropped 7 bases and J dropped 5 bases, with 12 bases sitting between them. The CDR3 spans 13 residues. CDR3 in DNA: TGTGCCAGCACCCAAGGGGGATATCAGCCCCAGCATTTT. The encoded protein is CASTQGGYQPQHF.

This clonotype was seen repeatedly, ten times or more. The chain couples TRBV27 to TRBJ1-5, with D maybe TRBD1 (5 bases). Looked up from germline, CDR1 is MNHEY and CDR2 is SMNVEV (reference sequence). V was shortened by 2 bases and J by 7 bases, with 9 bases between the two germline ends. The CDR3 spans 13 residues. CDR3 bases: TGTGCCAGCAGTTTAGGGACGGGGCAGCCCCAGCATTTT. Encoded protein: CASSLGTGQPQHF.

This clonotype is labeled medium-sized (0.01 to 0.1%). The CDR3: CSARGPFGDTQYF. DNA for the CDR3: TGCAGTGCTAGAGGCCCCTTCGGAGATACGCAGTATTTT. This rearrangement joins TRBV20-1 to TRBJ2-3, with D uncertain. The CDR3 has 13 residues. V lost 1 base and J lost 5, with 10 bases in between. Germline CDR1 and CDR2: DFQATT and SNEGSKA (reference sequence).

The chain uses TRBV2 and TRBJ1-5, with a weak D call TRBD1 (6 bases). The germline CDR1 and CDR2 sequences are SNHLY and FYNNEI. This CDR3 has 14 amino acids. The V and J ends lost 11 bases and 4 bases respectively, with 18 bases between them. The CDR3 DNA follows: TGTGCCCTCAGCCTACAGGGAAATAATCAGCCCCAGCATTTT. This encodes CALSLQGNNQPQHF.

This clonotype was seen ten or more times. This CDR3 is CASSATGLGNSNQPQHF. As DNA, the CDR3 is TGTGCCAGCAGTGCGACAGGGTTGGGAAATAGCAATCAGCCCCAGCATTTT. The V gene is TRBV6-2 or TRBV6-3, the J gene TRBJ1-5, with 7 bases matching TRBD1. With V trimmed by 5 bases and J by 0 bases, 10 bases remained unmatched. In germline, CDR1 is MNHEY, CDR2 SVGEGT. The CDR3 contains 17 residues.

In its sample, this clonotype was seen many times. The rearrangement links TRBV29-1 to TRBJ1-1, with D perhaps matching TRBD1 (5 bases). Germline-derived CDR1 and CDR2 are SQVTM and ANQGSEA. The CDR3 is 16 amino acids. The germline V and J ends were trimmed by 0 bases and 1 base, with 15 bases remaining between them. This CDR3 reads CSVEDLSRQTNTEAFF. In nucleotides, the CDR3 is TGCAGCGTTGAAGATCTTTCGCGACAGACGAACACTGAAGCTTTCTTT.

Ten or more counts support this clonotype. The chain has TRBV19 and TRBJ1-1; D remains ambiguous. Germline V lookup: CDR1 LNHDA, CDR2 SQIVND (reference sequence). The CDR3 contains 14 residues. V lost 4 bases and J 3 bases, leaving 12 bases between the germline ends. CDR3 coding DNA: TGTGCCAGTAGTACTGAGTACAGTTACACTGAAGCTTTCTTT. It encodes CASSTEYSYTEAFF.

This clonotype was found a few times. At one of its ends the junction is not consistent with the germline gene, which may arise from a read error. The rearrangement joins TRBV4-1 to TRBJ2-6, with a weak D call TRBD1 (5 bases). The CDR3 loop spans 18 amino acids. The V gene's germline CDR1 is MGHRA and CDR2 YSYEKL. CDR3 loop: CASSQADSLHSRANVLTF. The CDR3 DNA is TGCGCCAGCAGCCAAGCTGACAGCCTCCACTCTAGGGCCAACGTCCTGACTTTC.

This clonotype was detected many times. The chain joins TRBV6-2 or TRBV6-3 to TRBJ2-7, with D perhaps matching TRBD1 or TRBD2 (5 bases each). The CDR3 covers 15 residues. V lost 6 bases and J 0 bases, leaving 15 bases between the germline ends. Per germline, CDR1 MNHEY and CDR2 SVGEGT. In DNA, the CDR3 is TGTGCCAGCAGGTCAACCGGGACGGTCTCCTACGAGCAGTACTTC. Translated: CASRSTGTVSYEQYF.

This clonotype was counted many times. This rearrangement joins TRBV4-3 to TRBJ2-3; D perhaps matches TRBD2 (5 bases). The germline V gene has CDR1 LGHNA and CDR2 YSLEER. This CDR3 has 16 amino acids. The V gene lost 3 bases and the J gene lost 0 bases, with 13 bases spanning the gap. Here the CDR3 DNA reads TGCGCCAGCAGCCACGGACTGTATACTAGCACAGATACGCAGTATTTT. This sequence encodes CASSHGLYTSTDTQYF.

This clonotype was found many times. J is TRBJ1-5 and V is TRBV28, with D hard to call. CDR3 length: 15 amino acids. Trimming removed 6 bases at V and 1 base at J, with 13 bases between. Germline V gene sequence: CDR1 MDHEN, CDR2 SYDVKM. The CDR3 loop reads CASSLPGGSNQPQHF. The CDR3 DNA sequence: TGTGCCAGCAGCCTTCCGGGCGGGAGCAATCAGCCCCAGCATTTT.